This TCR beta chain was captured in a study of shared clonotypes between healthy human individuals. This clone has only one observation. The V end lost 2 bases, the J end lost 0 bases, and 6 bases lay between the germline ends. The CDR3 extends over 14 amino acids. Germline CDR1 is SEHNR and CDR2 is FQNEAQ (reference sequence). Generated by immunoSEQ multiplex PCR, the TCRdb table keeps only in-frame clones and is missing some. The sample includes a few million clones, approximately 96% of them seen just once. The receptor comes from a young man in good health. The material sequenced was naive CD4+ T cells sorted from blood. The subset: CD45RA+ positively selected. The chain carries TRBV7-9 and TRBJ2-3; the D is unclear. The CDR3 protein is CASSLSRSTDTQYF. As DNA, the CDR3 is TGTGCCAGCAGCTTAAGCCGGAGCACAGATACGCAGTATTTT.